The subject of this entry is one TCR beta chain. CDR3 length: 15 residues. The germline V gene encodes CDR1 SEHNR and CDR2 FQNEAQ (reference sequence). V was pared by 5 bases and J by 2 bases, with 8 bases of the junction left unmatched. The second PCR ran about 6 to 12 cycles with a sample-barcoded 5' primer and J-beta primers. MiXCR was run by TCRdb on the 5' RACE reads, yielding one entry per CDR3 protein. The sample lists around 2 million distinct CDR3 sequences, around 42% occurring once. Donors were systemically healthy Caucasian individuals from Russia aged about 6 to 95 years. This entry belongs to a study of blood T cells in healthy people across ages.

This clonotype was sampled from a human donor in good health. Sequencing was performed on blood. The V call is TRBV7-9, the J call TRBJ1-2; TRBD1 agrees at 7 bases. For the CDR3, the DNA is TGTGCCAGCAGCCTAGTTATCAGGGGGAACTATGGCTACACCTTC. As protein: CASSLVIRGNYGYTF. The full variable domain, with the rest looked up from reference TRBV7-9 and TRBJ1-2, is DTGVSQNPRHKITKRGQNVTFRCDPISEHNRLYWYRQTLGQGPEFLTYFQNEAQLEKSRLLSDRFSAERPKGSFSTLEIQRTEQGDSAMYLCASSLVIRGNYGYTFGSGTRLTVV.